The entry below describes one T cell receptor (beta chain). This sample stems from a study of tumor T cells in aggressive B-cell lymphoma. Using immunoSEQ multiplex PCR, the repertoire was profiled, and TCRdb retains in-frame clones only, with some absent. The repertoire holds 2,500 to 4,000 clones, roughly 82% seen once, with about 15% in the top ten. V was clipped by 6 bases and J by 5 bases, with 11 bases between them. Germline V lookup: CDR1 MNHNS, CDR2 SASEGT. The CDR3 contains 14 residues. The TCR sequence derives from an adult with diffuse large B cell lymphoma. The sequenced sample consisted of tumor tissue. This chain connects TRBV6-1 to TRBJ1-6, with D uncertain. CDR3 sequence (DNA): TGTGCCAGCAGGAGGAGTCGGGATAATTCACCCCTCCACTTT. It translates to CASRRSRDNSPLHF.